The 28 T cell receptor beta chains presented below share a single source sample, sequenced in a study of human T cells and chemical hapten exposure. TCRdb reprocessed the RACE reads via MiXCR and lists one record per CDR3 protein. The table includes tens of thousands of distinct CDR3 sequences, approximately 10% detected once. The time point: pre-sensitization, week 0. Stated treatment: therapeutic diphenylcyclopropenone sensitization with weekly scalp DPC. This material consisted of whole blood, taken in connection with sensitization to the hapten diphenylcyclopropenone (DPC). All receptors come from a woman between 35 and 50 years old with alopecia areata. Some clones in this sample may be carry-over from other donors' samples.

This clonotype was observed many times. One junction end does not reproduce the germline sequence, and a read error may be involved. The CDR3 here is CASGMTGLQETQYF. CDR3 DNA sequence: TGTGCCAGTGGTATGACAGGGCTTCAAGAGACCCAGTACTTC. This chain links TRBV19 with TRBJ2-5; 7 bases agree with TRBD1. CDR1 and CDR2 (germline): LNHDA, SQIVND (reference sequence). The length of the CDR3 is 14 residues.

The chain couples TRBV5-1 to TRBJ2-5; TRBD1 aligns across 8 bases. This CDR3 comprises 14 residues. V was pared by 4 bases and J by 3 bases, with 5 bases of the junction left unmatched. In germline, CDR1 is SGHRS, CDR2 YFSETQ. The CDR3 here is CASSVGQGKETQYF. CDR3 nucleotides: TGCGCCAGCAGCGTCGGACAGGGTAAAGAGACCCAGTACTTC.

This clonotype came up many times. The chain carries TRBV5-5 and TRBJ2-5, with TRBD1 as a possible D gene (5 bases). V dropped 4 bases and J dropped 4 bases, with 11 bases sitting between them. CDR3 length: 13 amino acids. Per germline, CDR1 SGHKS and CDR2 YYEKEE (reference sequence). The CDR3 DNA is TGTGCCAGCAGCCCGGACACGCTAGAGACCCAGTACTTC. It specifies CASSPDTLETQYF.

This clonotype appeared many times. This sequence joins TRBV6-5 and TRBJ2-3; perhaps TRBD2 as D (5 bases). The V and J ends lost 5 bases and 0 bases respectively, with 9 bases between them. There are 14 residues in the CDR3. The germline CDR1 and CDR2 sequences are MNHEY and SVGAGI. Here the CDR3 DNA reads TGTGCCAGCAGTGCGGGCTTTAGCACAGATACGCAGTATTTT. This translates into CASSAGFSTDTQYF.

This clonotype is termed medium-sized (0.01 to 0.1%). This sequence joins TRBV19 and TRBJ2-1; D call uncertain. The V and J ends lost 5 bases and 4 bases respectively, with 9 bases between them. From germline, CDR1 is LNHDA and CDR2 SQIVND (reference sequence). This CDR3 region has 13 residues. The DNA for the CDR3 is TGTGCCAGTAGTTTGGTCTCTTACAATGAGCAGTTCTTC. Its translation: CASSLVSYNEQFF.

The chain has TRBV12-3 or TRBV12-4 and TRBJ2-7; TRBD2 is a possible D gene (6 bases). Trimming took off 0 bases at V and 6 bases at J, with 18 bases between the two ends. This CDR3 region has 16 residues. CDR3 loop: CASSLATPRRGGEQYF. For the CDR3, the DNA is TGTGCCAGCAGTTTAGCGACTCCGAGGAGGGGTGGCGAGCAGTACTTC.

This clonotype was counted ten times or more. J is TRBJ1-2 and V is TRBV20-1; D is uncertain. In germline, CDR1 is DFQATT, CDR2 SNEGSKA (reference sequence). V was cut by 0 bases and J by 4 bases, with 18 bases left in between. The CDR3 length is 16 residues. CDR3 nucleotides: TGCAGTGCTAGAGATCTCTCTGGAAAGAACACCTATGGCTACACCTTC. Protein product: CSARDLSGKNTYGYTF.

This clonotype was seen only a few times. The chain is built from TRBV19 and TRBJ2-7; TRBD1 or TRBD2 may be the D gene (5 bases each). V lost 6 bases, J lost 6 bases, and 9 bases lay in between. This CDR3 region has 11 residues. Germline V gene lookup returns CDR1 LNHDA and CDR2 SQIVND (reference sequence). CDR3 region: CASRQAGEQYF. The CDR3, as DNA: TGTGCCAGTAGACAGGCGGGCGAGCAGTACTTC.

This clonotype was seen at least ten times. The rearrangement uses TRBV20-1 and TRBJ1-4; possible D gene TRBD1, 5 bases. The CDR3 sequence is 16 residues long. V was pared by 0 bases and J by 6 bases, with 17 bases between. Germline-derived CDR1 and CDR2 are DFQATT and SNEGSKA (reference sequence). The CDR3: CSARDSARGWDEKLFF. CDR3 in DNA: TGCAGTGCTAGAGATTCGGCGCGGGGGTGGGATGAAAAACTGTTTTTT.

The V and J genes are TRBV6-2 or TRBV6-3 and TRBJ2-3, with D maybe TRBD1 (5 bases). The V end was cut by 2 bases, the J end by 6 bases, with 15 bases between. CDR1 is MNHEY and CDR2 is SVGEGT in the germline V gene. This CDR3 region has 15 residues. CDR3 DNA sequence: TGTGCCAGCAGTTACGCAGGGTCCTCTCTCGATACGCAGTATTTT. Protein: CASSYAGSSLDTQYF.

This clonotype was observed at least ten times. The gene calls are TRBV21-1 and TRBJ2-2; TRBD2, as called in the table, went unchecked against the DNA. TRBV21-1 is an annotated pseudogene. CDR3 size: 18 residues. CDR3 amino acids: CASSSGSTAGREAGELFF. CDR3 DNA: TGTGCCAGCAGCAGCGGGAGTACGGCGGGAAGAGAGGCCGGGGAGCTGTTTTTT.

The rearrangement joins TRBV7-6 to TRBJ2-1; D not certain. V lost 5 bases and J lost 4, with 27 bases in between. Germline V gene lookup returns CDR1 SGHVS and CDR2 FNYEAQ. CDR3 length equals 19 residues. The CDR3 sequence is CASSQSTVGPPVKYNEQFF. The CDR3 DNA reads TGTGCCAGCAGCCAAAGCACGGTAGGGCCTCCGGTTAAATACAATGAGCAGTTCTTC.

The rearrangement uses TRBV6-6 and TRBJ1-1; D is perhaps TRBD1 (6 bases). Trimming stripped 5 bases from V and 5 bases from J, with 18 bases between. The CDR3 is 15 residues long. Germline V CDR1 and CDR2: MNHNY, SVGAGI (reference sequence). The DNA of the CDR3 is TGTGCCAGCAGTAAGAAACAGGGCTCTTTTACTGAAGCTTTCTTT. Translation: CASSKKQGSFTEAFF.

This chain's CDR3 is CTSSASRDKETQYF. DNA of the CDR3: TGTACCAGCAGCGCCTCCAGAGATAAAGAGACCCAGTACTTC. The chain is built from TRBV7-2 and TRBJ2-5; D gene ambiguous. Trimming cost V 5 bases and J 3 bases, with 13 bases left between them. This CDR3 spans 14 amino acids. The germline V gene encodes CDR1 SGHTA and CDR2 FQGNSA.

This clonotype was seen a few times. The rearrangement links TRBV5-4 to TRBJ2-7; D is ambiguous. The length of the CDR3 is 15 residues. The V gene's germline CDR1 is SGHNT and CDR2 YYREEE (reference sequence). V was cut by 1 base and J by 2 bases, with 13 bases left in between. The CDR3 loop reads CASSLWTSGPYEQYF. The CDR3 DNA reads TGTGCCAGCAGCTTGTGGACCTCCGGGCCCTACGAGCAGTACTTC.

In its sample, this clonotype was seen many times. CDR3 sequence reads: CASSLEGPARVYGYTF. CDR3 coding DNA: TGTGCCAGCAGCTTGGAGGGTCCAGCCCGCGTTTATGGCTACACCTTC. The chain has TRBV5-6 and TRBJ1-2; no clear D. CDR1 and CDR2 from the germline V gene are SGHDT and YYEEEE. V lost 0 bases and J lost 5, with 17 bases in between. This CDR3 region has 16 residues. Combining the CDR3 with reference TRBV5-6 and TRBJ1-2 gives the whole variable domain DAGVTQSPTHLIKTRGQQVTLRCSPKSGHDTVSWYQQALGQGPQFIFQYYEEEERQRGNFPDRFSGHQFPNYSSELNVNALLLGDSALYLCASSLEGPARVYGYTFGSGTRLTVV.

This clonotype showed up many times. This chain joins TRBV30 and TRBJ1-1; D gene uncertain. CDR1 GTSNPN and CDR2 SVGIG come from the germline V gene (reference sequence). The V end lost 2 bases, the J end lost 6 bases, and 16 bases lay between the germline ends. The CDR3 runs to 14 residues. Here the CDR3 reads CAWSQDGPLAEAFF. The DNA of the CDR3 is TGTGCCTGGAGTCAAGACGGACCCTTGGCTGAAGCTTTCTTT.

As regards this clonotype: A much bigger clone sits one base away, suggesting this may be a read error. The chain uses TRBV7-2 and TRBJ1-1, with a possible D match to TRBD1 (6 bases). CDR1 and CDR2 from the germline V gene are SGHTA and FQGNSA. This CDR3 contains 14 residues. The V end lost 1 base, the J end lost 12 bases, and 18 bases lay between the germline ends. The CDR3 is CASSLGSTGLEPFF. The CDR3 DNA reads TGTGCCAGCAGCTTAGGGTCGACAGGCTTGGAACCTTTCTTT.

This clonotype was detected many times. The J gene is TRBJ2-2, the V gene TRBV30; no firm D call. CDR3 length equals 11 residues. Per the germline V gene, CDR1 is GTSNPN and CDR2 is SVGIG (reference sequence). V was trimmed by 0 bases and J by 6 bases, leaving 2 bases between them. The CDR3 loop reads CAWSVAGELFF. In DNA, the CDR3 is TGTGCCTGGAGTGTAGCCGGGGAGCTGTTTTTT.

This clonotype appeared a few times. V gene TRBV7-8 combines with J gene TRBJ2-2; maybe TRBD2 (6 bases). The CDR3 contains 14 residues. Germline-derived CDR1 and CDR2 are SGHVS and FQNEAQ. V gave up 7 bases and J gave up 0 bases, with 9 bases separating them. The CDR3 loop is CASTWGANTGELFF. The DNA of the CDR3 is TGTGCCAGCACCTGGGGGGCGAACACCGGGGAGCTGTTTTTT.

The chain joins TRBV7-9 to TRBJ2-7, with TRBD2 matching over 9 bases. V dropped 6 bases and J dropped 5; count of bases not matched to a gene: 14. In germline, CDR1 is SEHNR, CDR2 FQNEAQ (reference sequence). There are 16 residues in the CDR3. The CDR3 nucleotides read TGTGCCAGCAGGCTAAGAGAAGGGACTAGCTTCAACGAGCAGTACTTC. It is translated as CASRLREGTSFNEQYF.

There are a few counts of this clonotype. The chain links TRBV7-8 to TRBJ2-7, with 9 bases matching TRBD1. Germline lookup yields CDR1 SGHVS and CDR2 FQNEAQ. The CDR3 covers 15 residues. V gave up 5 bases and J gave up 2 bases; unmatched junction bases: 7. CDR3 bases: TGTGCCAGCAGCCAGCTGGGGACAGGGCCCTACGAGCAGTACTTC. Residues: CASSQLGTGPYEQYF.

This chain joins TRBV20-1 and TRBJ2-7; 7 bases agree with TRBD2. Per germline, CDR1 DFQATT and CDR2 SNEGSKA (reference sequence). V was clipped by 3 bases and J by 2 bases; unmatched bases: 7. The CDR3 length is 14 residues. The DNA of the CDR3 is TGCAGTGCTAGGGGGAAGCGGGGCACCTACGAGCAGTACTTC. Its protein product is CSARGKRGTYEQYF.

This clonotype was observed once. The chain uses TRBV29-1 and TRBJ2-7, with TRBD2 matching over 8 bases. Unmatched junction bases numbered 6, after V lost 5 bases and J lost 0 bases. From germline, CDR1 is SQVTM and CDR2 ANQGSEA. This CDR3 region has 14 residues. The CDR3 nucleotides read TGCAGCGTTAAACTAGCGGTAGACTCCTACGAGCAGTACTTC. It translates to CSVKLAVDSYEQYF.

This sequence joins TRBV29-1 and TRBJ2-1; 9 positions agree with TRBD1. Germline V gene sequence: CDR1 SQVTM, CDR2 ANQGSEA. J lost 2 bases, V lost 6 bases, and 2 bases had no gene match. CDR3 length: 13 amino acids. The CDR3 region is CSVGQGPYNEQFF. The CDR3 DNA sequence: TGCAGCGTCGGACAGGGGCCCTACAATGAGCAGTTCTTC.

The sample holds a few counts of this clonotype. The chain combines TRBV6-5 with TRBJ2-5, with 11 bases identical to TRBD2. The CDR3 covers 15 residues. CDR1 MNHEY and CDR2 SVGAGI come from the germline V gene. J lost 3 bases, V lost 4 bases, and 4 bases had no gene match. The CDR3 DNA follows: TGTGCCAGCAGTTCCACGACTAGCGGGAAAGAGACCCAGTACTTC. Amino acids: CASSSTTSGKETQYF.

This clonotype was observed at least ten times. This chain uses TRBV18 with TRBJ1-2; 8 nucleotides align to TRBD1. This CDR3 spans 17 amino acids. CDR1 and CDR2 from the germline V gene are KGHSH and LQKENI. J gave up 4 bases and V 1 base, and 11 bases lay outside the gene matches. The CDR3 sequence: CASSPQGQGTDGYGYTF. CDR3 bases: TGTGCCAGCTCACCACAAGGACAGGGTACTGACGGCTATGGCTACACCTTC. The entire variable domain, with the rest obtained from reference TRBV18 and TRBJ1-2, is as follows: NAGVMQNPRHLVRRRGQEARLRCSPMKGHSHVYWYRQLPEEGLKFMVYLQKENIIDESGMPKERFSAEFPKEGPSILRIQQVVRGDSAAYFCASSPQGQGTDGYGYTFGSGTRLTVV.

The chain employs TRBV7-9 and TRBJ2-7; D not certain. Trimming cost V 8 bases and J 4 bases, with 15 bases left between them. The CDR3 consists of 13 residues. CDR1 and CDR2 (germline): SEHNR, FQNEAQ (reference sequence). CDR3 residues: CASAQTSLYEQYF. CDR3 nucleotides: TGTGCCAGCGCCCAAACCTCCTTATACGAGCAGTACTTC.